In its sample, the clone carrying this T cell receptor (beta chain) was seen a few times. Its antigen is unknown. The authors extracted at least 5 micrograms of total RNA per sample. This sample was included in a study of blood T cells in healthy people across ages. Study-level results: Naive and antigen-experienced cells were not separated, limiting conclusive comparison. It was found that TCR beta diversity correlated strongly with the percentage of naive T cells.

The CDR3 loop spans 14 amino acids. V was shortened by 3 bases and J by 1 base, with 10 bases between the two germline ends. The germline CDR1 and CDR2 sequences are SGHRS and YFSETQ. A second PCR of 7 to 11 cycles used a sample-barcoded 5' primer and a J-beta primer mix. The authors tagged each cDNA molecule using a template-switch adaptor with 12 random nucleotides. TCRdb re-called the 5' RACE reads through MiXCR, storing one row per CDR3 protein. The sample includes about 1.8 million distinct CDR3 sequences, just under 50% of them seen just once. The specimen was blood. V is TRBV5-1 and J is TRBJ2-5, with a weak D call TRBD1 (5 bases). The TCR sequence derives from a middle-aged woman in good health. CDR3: CASSSDNPQETQYF. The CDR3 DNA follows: TGCGCCAGCAGCTCGGACAACCCCCAAGAGACCCAGTACTTC. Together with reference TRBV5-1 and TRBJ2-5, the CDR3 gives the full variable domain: KAGVTQTPRYLIKTRGQQVTLSCSPISGHRSVSWYQQTPGQGLQFLFEYFSETQRNKGNFPGRFSGRQFSNSRSEMNVSTLELGDSALYLCASSSDNPQETQYFGPGTRLLVL.